This TCR beta chain originates from a study of T cell changes during pregnancy in multiple sclerosis. This table comes from immunoSEQ multiplex PCR, and its TCRdb copy is limited to in-frame clones, with some not included. The sample includes about 92,000 clones, roughly 90% of them seen just once. Germline V gene sequence: CDR1 SGDLS, CDR2 YYNGEE. This CDR3 comprises 15 residues. Trimming took 9 bases from V and 3 from J; bases not matched to a gene: 4. The gene calls are TRBV9 and TRBJ2-3; the match to TRBD2 covers 16 bases. The source of this sequence is a female donor with multiple sclerosis, enrolled in a pregnancy study. Source: peripheral blood, taken in the first trimester of pregnancy. CDR3 region: CATGLAGGPTDTQYF. CDR3 sequence (DNA): TGTGCCACGGGACTAGCGGGAGGGCCGACAGATACGCAGTATTTT.